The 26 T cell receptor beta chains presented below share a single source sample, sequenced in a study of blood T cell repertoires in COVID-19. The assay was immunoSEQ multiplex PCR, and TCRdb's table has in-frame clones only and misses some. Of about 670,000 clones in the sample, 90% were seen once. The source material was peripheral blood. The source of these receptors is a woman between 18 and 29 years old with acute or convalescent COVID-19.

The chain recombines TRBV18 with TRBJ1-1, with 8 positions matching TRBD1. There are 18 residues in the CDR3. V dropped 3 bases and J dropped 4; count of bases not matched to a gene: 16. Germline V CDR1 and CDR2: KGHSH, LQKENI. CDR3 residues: CASSPSTRRTGKGTEAFF. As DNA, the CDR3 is TGTGCCAGCTCACCGTCAACGAGAAGGACAGGGAAAGGCACTGAAGCTTTCTTT.

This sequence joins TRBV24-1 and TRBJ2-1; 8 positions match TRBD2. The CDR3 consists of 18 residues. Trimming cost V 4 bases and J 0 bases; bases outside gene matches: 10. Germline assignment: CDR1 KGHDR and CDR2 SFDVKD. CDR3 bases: TGTGCCACCAGTGACCCGGGGGGGCGGGGGCCCTCCTACAATGAGCAGTTCTTC. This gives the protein CATSDPGGRGPSYNEQFF.

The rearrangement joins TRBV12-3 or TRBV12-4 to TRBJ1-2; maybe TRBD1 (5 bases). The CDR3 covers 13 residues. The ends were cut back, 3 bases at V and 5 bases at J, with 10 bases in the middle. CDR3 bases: TGTGCCAGCAGTTTGTTGGGGGGGTATGGCTACACCTTC. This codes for CASSLLGGYGYTF.

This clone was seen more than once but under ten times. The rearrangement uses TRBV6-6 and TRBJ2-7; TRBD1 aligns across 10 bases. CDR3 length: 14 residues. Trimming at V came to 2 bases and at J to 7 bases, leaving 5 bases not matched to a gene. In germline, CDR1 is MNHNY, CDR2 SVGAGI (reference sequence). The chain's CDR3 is CASSYGTGVGEQYF. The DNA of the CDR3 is TGTGCCAGCAGTTACGGGACAGGGGTGGGTGAGCAGTACTTC.

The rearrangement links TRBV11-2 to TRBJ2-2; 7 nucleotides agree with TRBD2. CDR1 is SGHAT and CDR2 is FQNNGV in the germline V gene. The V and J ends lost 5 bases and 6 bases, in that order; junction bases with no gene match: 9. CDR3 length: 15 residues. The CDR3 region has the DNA TGTGCCAGCAGCCTAGGACTAGGCTCAGCCGGGGAGCTGTTTTTT. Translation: CASSLGLGSAGELFF.

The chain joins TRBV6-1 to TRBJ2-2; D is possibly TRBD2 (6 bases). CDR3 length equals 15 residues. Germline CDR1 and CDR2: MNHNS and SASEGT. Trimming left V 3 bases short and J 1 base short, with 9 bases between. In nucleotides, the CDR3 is TGTGCCAGCAGTGAGTTGGGGGGGAACACCGGGGAGCTGTTTTTT. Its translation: CASSELGGNTGELFF.

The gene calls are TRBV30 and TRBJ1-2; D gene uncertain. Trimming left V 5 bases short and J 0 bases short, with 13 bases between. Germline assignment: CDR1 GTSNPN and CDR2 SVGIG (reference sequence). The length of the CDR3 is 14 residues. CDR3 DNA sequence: TGTGCCTGGGCCCCCAAAGACTCTAACTATGGCTACACCTTC. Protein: CAWAPKDSNYGYTF.

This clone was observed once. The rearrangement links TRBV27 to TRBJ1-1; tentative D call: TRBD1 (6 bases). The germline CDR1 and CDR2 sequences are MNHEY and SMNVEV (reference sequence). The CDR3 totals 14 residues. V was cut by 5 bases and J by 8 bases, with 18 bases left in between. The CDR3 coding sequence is TGTGCCAGCAGTCCCCTCGGGGGGGGACACGAAGCTTTCTTT. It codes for CASSPLGGGHEAFF.

Here the CDR3 DNA reads TGTGCTAGTGGTTTGAGACAGTACTCAACTAATGAAAAACTGTTTTTT. This translates into CASGLRQYSTNEKLFF. J is TRBJ1-4 and V is TRBV12-5, with a possible D match to TRBD1 (5 bases). The germline gives CDR1 LGHNT, CDR2 FRNRAP. Trimming removed 2 bases from V and 0 bases from J, with 10 bases in between. The length of the CDR3 is 16 residues.

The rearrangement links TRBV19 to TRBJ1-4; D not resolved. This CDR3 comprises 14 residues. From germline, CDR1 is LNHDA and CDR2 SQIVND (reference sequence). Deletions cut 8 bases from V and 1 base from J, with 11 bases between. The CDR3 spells CASQIQRTNEKLFF. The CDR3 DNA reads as TGTGCCAGTCAAATACAGAGAACTAATGAAAAACTGTTTTTT.

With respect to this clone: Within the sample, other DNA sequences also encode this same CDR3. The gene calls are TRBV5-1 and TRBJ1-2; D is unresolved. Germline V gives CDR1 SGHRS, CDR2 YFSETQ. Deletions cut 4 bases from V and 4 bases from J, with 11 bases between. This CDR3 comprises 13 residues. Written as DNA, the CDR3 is TGCGCCAGCAGCCTTGGGCAAATCTATGGCTACACCTTC. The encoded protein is CASSLGQIYGYTF.

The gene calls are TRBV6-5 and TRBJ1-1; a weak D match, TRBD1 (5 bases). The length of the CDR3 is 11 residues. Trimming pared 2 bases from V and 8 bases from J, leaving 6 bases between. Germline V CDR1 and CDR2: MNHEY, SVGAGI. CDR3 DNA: TGTGCCAGCAGTTACGGGGCGGAAGCTTTCTTT. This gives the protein CASSYGAEAFF.

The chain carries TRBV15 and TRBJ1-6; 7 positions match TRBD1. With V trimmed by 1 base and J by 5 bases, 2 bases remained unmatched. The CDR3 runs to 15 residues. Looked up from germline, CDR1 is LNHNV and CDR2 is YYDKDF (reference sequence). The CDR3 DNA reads TGTGCCACCAGCAGAGTCGGGACAGATAATTCACCCCTCCACTTT. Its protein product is CATSRVGTDNSPLHF.

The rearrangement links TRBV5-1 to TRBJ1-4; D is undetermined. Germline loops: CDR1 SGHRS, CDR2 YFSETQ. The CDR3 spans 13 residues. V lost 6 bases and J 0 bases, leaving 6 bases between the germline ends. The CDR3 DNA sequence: TGCGCCAGCAAGAGTGCAACTAATGAAAAACTGTTTTTT. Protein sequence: CASKSATNEKLFF.

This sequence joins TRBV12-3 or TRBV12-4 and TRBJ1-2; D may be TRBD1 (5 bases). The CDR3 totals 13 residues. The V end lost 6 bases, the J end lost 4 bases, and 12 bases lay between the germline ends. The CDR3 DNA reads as TGTGCCAGCAGGGGGGGAGGAGGCTATGGCTACACCTTC. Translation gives CASRGGGGYGYTF.

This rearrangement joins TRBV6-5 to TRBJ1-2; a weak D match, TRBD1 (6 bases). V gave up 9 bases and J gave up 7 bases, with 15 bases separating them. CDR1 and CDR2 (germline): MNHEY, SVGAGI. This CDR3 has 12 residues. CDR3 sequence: CASQGLPVGYTF. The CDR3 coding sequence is TGTGCCAGTCAGGGGCTACCCGTTGGCTACACCTTC.

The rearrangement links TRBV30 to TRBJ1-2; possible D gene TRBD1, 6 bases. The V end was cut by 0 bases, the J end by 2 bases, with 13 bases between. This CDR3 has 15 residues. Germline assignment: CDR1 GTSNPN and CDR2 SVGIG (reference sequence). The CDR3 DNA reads TGTGCCTGGAGTGTACGTAGGGGGGGAAACTATGGCTACACCTTC. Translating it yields CAWSVRRGGNYGYTF.

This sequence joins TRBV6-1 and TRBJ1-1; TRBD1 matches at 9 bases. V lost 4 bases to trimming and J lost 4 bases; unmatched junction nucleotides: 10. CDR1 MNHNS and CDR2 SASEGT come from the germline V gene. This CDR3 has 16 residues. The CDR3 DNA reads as TGTGCCAGCAGTGCCCGGACAGGGGCCCGGGGCACTGAAGCTTTCTTT. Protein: CASSARTGARGTEAFF.

CDR3 in amino acids: CASSQEASGGGEQFF. CDR3 coding DNA: TGCGCCAGCAGCCAAGAGGCTAGCGGGGGAGGGGAGCAGTTCTTC. The genes are TRBV4-3 and TRBJ2-1; 10 bases line up with TRBD2. V was clipped by 0 bases and J by 10 bases; unmatched bases: 6. The CDR3 loop spans 15 amino acids. The germline CDR1 and CDR2 sequences are LGHNA and YSLEER.

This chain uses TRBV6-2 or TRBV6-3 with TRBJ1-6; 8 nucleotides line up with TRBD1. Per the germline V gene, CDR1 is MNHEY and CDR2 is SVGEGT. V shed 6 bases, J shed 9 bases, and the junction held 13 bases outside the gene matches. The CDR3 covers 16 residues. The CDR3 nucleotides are TGTGCCAGCAGCCCGACGACAGGGGACGTCGTTTCACCCCTCCACTTT. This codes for CASSPTTGDVVSPLHF.

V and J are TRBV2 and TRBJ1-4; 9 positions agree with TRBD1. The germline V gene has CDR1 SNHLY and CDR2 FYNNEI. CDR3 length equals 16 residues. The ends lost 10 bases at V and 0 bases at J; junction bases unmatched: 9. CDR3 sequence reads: CAIASQGAPTNEKLFF. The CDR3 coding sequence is TGTGCCATAGCTTCACAGGGGGCCCCAACTAATGAAAAACTGTTTTTT.

As DNA, the CDR3 is TGTGCCAGCAGCGTTTCGATGGGGGAGGGGAACACTGAAGCTTTCTTT. Its translation is CASSVSMGEGNTEAFF. The chain uses TRBV7-9 and TRBJ1-1, with a possible D match to TRBD1 (5 bases). This CDR3 has 16 amino acids. The germline V gene encodes CDR1 SEHNR and CDR2 FQNEAQ (reference sequence). The ends were cut back, 5 bases at V and 1 base at J, with 17 bases in the middle.

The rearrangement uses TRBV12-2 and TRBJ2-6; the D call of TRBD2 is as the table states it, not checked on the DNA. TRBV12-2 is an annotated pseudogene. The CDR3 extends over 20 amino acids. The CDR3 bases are TGTGCAAGTCGCGAATTTGGGAACTGGAGGAGGGGTACTGGGGCCAACGTCCTGACTTTC. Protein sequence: CASREFGNWRRGTGANVLTF.

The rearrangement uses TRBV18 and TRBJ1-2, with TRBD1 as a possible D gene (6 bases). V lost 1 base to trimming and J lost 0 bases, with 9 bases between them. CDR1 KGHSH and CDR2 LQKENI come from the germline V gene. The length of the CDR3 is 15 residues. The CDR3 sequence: CASSPRDKTNYGYTF. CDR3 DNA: TGTGCCAGCTCACCACGGGACAAGACTAACTATGGCTACACCTTC. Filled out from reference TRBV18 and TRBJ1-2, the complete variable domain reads NAGVMQNPRHLVRRRGQEARLRCSPMKGHSHVYWYRQLPEEGLKFMVYLQKENIIDESGMPKERFSAEFPKEGPSILRIQQVVRGDSAAYFCASSPRDKTNYGYTFGSGTRLTVV.

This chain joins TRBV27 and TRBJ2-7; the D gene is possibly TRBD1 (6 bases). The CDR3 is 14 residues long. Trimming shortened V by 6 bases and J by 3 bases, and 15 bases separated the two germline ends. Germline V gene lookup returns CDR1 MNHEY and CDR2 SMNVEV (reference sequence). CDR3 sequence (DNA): TGTGCCAGCAGGCCTGGACAGCTTTACTACGAGCAGTACTTC. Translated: CASRPGQLYYEQYF.

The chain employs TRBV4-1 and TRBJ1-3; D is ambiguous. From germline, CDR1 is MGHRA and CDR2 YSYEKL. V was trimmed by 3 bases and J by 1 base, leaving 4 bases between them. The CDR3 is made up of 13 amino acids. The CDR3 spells CASSQASGNTIYF. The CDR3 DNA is TGCGCCAGCAGCCAGGCTTCTGGAAACACCATATATTTT.